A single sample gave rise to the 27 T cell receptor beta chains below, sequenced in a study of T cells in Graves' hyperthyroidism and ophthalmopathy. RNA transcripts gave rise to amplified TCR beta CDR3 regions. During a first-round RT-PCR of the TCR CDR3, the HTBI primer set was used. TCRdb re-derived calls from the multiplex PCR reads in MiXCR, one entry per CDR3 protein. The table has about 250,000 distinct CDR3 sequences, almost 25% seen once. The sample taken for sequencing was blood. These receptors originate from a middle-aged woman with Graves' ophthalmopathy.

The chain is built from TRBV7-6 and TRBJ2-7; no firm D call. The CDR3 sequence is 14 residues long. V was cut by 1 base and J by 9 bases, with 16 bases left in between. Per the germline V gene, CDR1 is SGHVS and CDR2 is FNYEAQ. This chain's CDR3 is CASSLEATPRGQYF. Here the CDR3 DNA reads TGTGCCAGCAGCTTAGAGGCGACCCCTCGAGGGCAGTACTTC. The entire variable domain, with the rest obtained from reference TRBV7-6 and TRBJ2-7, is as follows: GAGVSQSPRYKVTKRGQDVALRCDPISGHVSLYWYRQALGQGPEFLTYFNYEAQQDKSGLPNDRFSAERPEGSISTLTIQRTEQRDSAMYRCASSLEATPRGQYFGPGTRLTVT.

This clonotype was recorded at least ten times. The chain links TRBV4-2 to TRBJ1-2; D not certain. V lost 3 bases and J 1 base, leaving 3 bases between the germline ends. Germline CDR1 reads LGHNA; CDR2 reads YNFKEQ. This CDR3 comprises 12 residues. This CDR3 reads CASSQGNYGYTF. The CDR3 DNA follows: TGTGCCAGCAGCCAGGGTAACTATGGCTACACCTTC.

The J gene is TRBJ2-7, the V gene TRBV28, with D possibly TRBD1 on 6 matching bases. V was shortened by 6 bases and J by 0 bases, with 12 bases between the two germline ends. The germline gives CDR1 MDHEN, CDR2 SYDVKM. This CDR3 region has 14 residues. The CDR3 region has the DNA TGTGCCAGCAGAATCGACAGGACCTCCTACGAGCAGTACTTC. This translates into CASRIDRTSYEQYF.

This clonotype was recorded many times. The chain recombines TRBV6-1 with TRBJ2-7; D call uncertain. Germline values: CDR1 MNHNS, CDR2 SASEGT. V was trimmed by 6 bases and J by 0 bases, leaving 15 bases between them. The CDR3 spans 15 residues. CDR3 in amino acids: CASSDPGSSSYEQYF. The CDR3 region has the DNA TGTGCCAGCAGCGACCCCGGGTCTTCCTCCTACGAGCAGTACTTC.

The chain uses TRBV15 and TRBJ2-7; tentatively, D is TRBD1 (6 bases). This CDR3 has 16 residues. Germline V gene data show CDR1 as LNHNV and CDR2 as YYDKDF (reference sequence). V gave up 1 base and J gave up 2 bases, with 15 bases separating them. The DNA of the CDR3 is TGTGCCACCAGCAGAGCCATGGGACACCAAACCTACGAGCAGTACTTC. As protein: CATSRAMGHQTYEQYF.

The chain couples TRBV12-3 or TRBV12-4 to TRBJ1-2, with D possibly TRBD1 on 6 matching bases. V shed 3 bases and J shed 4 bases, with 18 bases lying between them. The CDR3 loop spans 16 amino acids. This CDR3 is CASSFGRAGGVYGYTF. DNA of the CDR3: TGTGCCAGCAGTTTCGGGAGGGCGGGGGGCGTCTATGGCTACACCTTC.

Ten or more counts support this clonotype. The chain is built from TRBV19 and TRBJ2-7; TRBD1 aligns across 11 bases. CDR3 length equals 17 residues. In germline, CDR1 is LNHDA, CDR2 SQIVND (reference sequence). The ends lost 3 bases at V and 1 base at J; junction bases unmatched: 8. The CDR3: CASSMGTGGETSYEQYF. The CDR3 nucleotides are TGTGCCAGTAGTATGGGGACAGGGGGTGAAACATCCTACGAGCAGTACTTC.

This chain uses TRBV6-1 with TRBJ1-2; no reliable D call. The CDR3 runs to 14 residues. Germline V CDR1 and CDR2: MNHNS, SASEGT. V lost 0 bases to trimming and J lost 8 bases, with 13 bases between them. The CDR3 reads CASSEAYSVRGYTF. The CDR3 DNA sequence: TGTGCCAGCAGTGAAGCGTACTCGGTCAGGGGCTACACCTTC.

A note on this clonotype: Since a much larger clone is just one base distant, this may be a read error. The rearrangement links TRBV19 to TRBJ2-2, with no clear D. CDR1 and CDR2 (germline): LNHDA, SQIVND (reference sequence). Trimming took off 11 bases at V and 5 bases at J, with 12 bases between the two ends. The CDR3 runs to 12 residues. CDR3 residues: CAARRPTGELFF. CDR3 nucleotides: TGTGCCGCCCGGCGGCCGACCGGGGAGCTGTTTTTT.

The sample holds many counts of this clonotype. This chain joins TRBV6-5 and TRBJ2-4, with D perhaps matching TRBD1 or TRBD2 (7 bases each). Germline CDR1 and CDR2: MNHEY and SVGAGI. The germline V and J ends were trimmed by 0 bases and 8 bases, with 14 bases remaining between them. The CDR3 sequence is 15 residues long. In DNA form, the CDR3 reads TGTGCCAGCAGTTACTCGGTACAGGGGAGGGACATTCAGTACTTC. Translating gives CASSYSVQGRDIQYF.

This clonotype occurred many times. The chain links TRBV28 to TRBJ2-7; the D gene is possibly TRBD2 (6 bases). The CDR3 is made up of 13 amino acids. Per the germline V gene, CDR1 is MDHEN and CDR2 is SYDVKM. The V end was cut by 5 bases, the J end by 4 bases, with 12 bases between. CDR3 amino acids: CASSPPGGYEQYF. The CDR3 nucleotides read TGTGCCAGCAGTCCCCCCGGGGGATACGAGCAGTACTTC. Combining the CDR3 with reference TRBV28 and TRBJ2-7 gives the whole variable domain DVKVTQSSRYLVKRTGEKVFLECVQDMDHENMFWYRQDPGLGLRLIYFSYDVKMKEKGDIPEGYSVSREKKERFSLILESASTNQTSMYLCASSPPGGYEQYFGPGTRLTVT.

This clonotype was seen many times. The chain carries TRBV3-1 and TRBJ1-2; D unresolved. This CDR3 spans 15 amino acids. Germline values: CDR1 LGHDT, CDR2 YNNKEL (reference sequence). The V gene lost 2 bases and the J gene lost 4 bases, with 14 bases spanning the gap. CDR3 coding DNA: TGTGCCAGCAGCCAATCTGTCGGTCAGTTCTATGGCTACACCTTC. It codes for CASSQSVGQFYGYTF. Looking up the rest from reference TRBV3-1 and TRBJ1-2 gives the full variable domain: DTAVSQTPKYLVTQMGNDKSIKCEQNLGHDTMYWYKQDSKKFLKIMFSYNNKELIINETVPNRFSPKSPDKAHLNLHINSLELGDSAVYFCASSQSVGQFYGYTFGSGTRLTVV.

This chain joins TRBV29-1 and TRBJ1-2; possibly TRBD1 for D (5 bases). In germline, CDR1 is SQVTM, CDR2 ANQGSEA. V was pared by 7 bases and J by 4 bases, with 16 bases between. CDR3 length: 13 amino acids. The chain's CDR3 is CSAGAGRSYGYTF. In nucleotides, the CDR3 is TGCAGCGCCGGGGCGGGACGGAGCTATGGCTACACCTTC.

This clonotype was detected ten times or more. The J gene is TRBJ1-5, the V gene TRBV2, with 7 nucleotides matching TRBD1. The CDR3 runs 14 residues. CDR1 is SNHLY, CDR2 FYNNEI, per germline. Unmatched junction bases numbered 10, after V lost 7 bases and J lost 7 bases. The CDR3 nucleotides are TGTGCCAGCACCCAGGGGGAGGGACGGCAGCCCCAGCATTTT. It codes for CASTQGEGRQPQHF.

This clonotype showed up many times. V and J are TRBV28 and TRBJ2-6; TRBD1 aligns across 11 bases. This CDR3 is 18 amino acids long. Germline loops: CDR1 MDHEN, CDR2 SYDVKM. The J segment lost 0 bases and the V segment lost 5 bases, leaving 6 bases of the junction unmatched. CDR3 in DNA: TGTGCCAGCAGTATTTCCGGGACAGGGGGCTCTGGGGCCAACGTCCTGACTTTC. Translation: CASSISGTGGSGANVLTF.

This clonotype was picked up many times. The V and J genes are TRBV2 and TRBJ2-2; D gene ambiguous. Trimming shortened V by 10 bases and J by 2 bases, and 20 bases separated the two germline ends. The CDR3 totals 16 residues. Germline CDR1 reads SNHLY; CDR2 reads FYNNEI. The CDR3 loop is CAIKAFGRPNTGELFF. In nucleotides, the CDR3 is TGTGCCATCAAGGCCTTTGGAAGGCCAAACACCGGGGAGCTGTTTTTT.

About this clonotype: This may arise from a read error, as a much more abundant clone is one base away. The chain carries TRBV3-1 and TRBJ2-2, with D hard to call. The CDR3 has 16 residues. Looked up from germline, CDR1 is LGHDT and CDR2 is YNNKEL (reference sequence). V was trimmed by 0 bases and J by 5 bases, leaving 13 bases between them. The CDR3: CASSQEVSAWTGELFF. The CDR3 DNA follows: TGTGCCAGCAGCCAAGAGGTGTCTGCCTGGACCGGGGAGCTGTTTTTT.

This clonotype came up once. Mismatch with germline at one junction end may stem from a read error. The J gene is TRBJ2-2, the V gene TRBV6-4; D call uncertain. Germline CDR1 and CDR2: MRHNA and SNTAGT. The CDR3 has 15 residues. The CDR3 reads CASSYSQRRTGELFF. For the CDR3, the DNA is TGTGCCAGCAGTTACTCGCAGCGCCGCACCGGGGAGCTGTTTTTT.

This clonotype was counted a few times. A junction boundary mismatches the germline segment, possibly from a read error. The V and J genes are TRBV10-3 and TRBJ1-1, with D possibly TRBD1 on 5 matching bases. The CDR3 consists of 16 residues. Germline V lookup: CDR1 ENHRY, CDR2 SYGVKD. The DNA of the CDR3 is TGTGCCAGCAGTCAGTCGCAGGGTGTTTCCAACACTGAAGCTTTCTTT. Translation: CASSQSQGVSNTEAFF.

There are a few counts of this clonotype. The CDR3 nucleotides read TGTGCCAGCAGAACAGGGGGCGCGGAGACCCAGTACTTC. Translated: CASRTGGAETQYF. The V gene is TRBV6-1, the J gene TRBJ2-5, with 9 bases matching TRBD1. The junction had 4 bases not matched to a gene; V was cut back by 6 bases and J by 5 bases. The CDR3 has 13 residues. CDR1 and CDR2 (germline): MNHNS, SASEGT.

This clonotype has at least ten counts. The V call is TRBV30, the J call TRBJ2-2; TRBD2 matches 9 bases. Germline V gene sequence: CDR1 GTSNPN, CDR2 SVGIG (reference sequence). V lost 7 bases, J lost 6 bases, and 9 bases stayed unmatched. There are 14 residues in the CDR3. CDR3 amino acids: CASRDSGSPGELFF. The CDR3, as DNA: TGTGCCTCTCGTGATAGCGGGAGTCCCGGGGAGCTGTTTTTT.

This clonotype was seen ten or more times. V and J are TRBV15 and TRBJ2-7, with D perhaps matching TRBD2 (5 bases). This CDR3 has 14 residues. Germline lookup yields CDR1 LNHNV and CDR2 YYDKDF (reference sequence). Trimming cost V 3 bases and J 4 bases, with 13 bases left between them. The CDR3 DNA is TGTGCCACCAGCAGTTACCAGGCGGGTTACGAGCAGTACTTC. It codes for CATSSYQAGYEQYF.

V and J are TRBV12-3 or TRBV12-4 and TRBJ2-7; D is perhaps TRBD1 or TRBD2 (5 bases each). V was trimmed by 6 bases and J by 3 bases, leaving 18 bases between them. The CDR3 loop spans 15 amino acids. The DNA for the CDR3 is TGTGCCAGCAGCCACAACCGGGACGGAGACTACGAGCAGTACTTC. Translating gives CASSHNRDGDYEQYF.

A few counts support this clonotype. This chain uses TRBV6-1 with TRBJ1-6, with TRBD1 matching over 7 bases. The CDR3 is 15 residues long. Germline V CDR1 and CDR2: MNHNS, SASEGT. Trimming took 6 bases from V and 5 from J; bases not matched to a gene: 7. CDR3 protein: CASRIPGQNNSPLHF. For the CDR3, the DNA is TGTGCCAGCAGAATACCGGGACAGAATAATTCACCCCTCCACTTT.

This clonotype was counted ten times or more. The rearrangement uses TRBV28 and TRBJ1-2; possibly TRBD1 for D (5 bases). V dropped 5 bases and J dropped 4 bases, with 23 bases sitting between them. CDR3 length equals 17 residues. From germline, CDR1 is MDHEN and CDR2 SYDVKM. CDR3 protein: CASSRVRGAKGSYGYTF. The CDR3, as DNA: TGTGCCAGCAGTCGCGTTAGAGGGGCAAAGGGGAGCTATGGCTACACCTTC.

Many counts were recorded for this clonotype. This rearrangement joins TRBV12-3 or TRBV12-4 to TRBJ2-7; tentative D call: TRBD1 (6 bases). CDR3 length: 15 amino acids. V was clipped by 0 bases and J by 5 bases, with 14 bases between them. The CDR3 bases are TGTGCCAGCAGTTTAGCCTACAGGGTTGAGGACGAGCAGTACTTC. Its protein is CASSLAYRVEDEQYF.

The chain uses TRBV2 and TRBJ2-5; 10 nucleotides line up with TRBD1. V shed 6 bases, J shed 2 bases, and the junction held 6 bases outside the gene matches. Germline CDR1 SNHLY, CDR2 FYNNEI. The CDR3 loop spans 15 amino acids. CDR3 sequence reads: CASSRDRGGQETQYF. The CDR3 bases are TGTGCCAGCAGCCGGGACAGGGGTGGTCAAGAGACCCAGTACTTC.